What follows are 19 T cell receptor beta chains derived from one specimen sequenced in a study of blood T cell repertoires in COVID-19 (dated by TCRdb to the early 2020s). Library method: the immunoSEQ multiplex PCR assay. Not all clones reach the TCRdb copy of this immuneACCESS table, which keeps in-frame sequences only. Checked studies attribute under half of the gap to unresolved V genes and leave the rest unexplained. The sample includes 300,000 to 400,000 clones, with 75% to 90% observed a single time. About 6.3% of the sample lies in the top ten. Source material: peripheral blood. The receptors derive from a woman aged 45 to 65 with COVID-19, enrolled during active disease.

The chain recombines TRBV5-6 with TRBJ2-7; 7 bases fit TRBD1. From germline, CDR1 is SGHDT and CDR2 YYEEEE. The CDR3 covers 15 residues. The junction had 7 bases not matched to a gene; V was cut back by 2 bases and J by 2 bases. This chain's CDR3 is CASSFLGTAAYEQYF. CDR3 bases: TGTGCCAGCAGCTTTCTTGGGACAGCTGCCTACGAGCAGTACTTC. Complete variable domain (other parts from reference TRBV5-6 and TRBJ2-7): DAGVTQSPTHLIKTRGQQVTLRCSPKSGHDTVSWYQQALGQGPQFIFQYYEEEERQRGNFPDRFSGHQFPNYSSELNVNALLLGDSALYLCASSFLGTAAYEQYFGPGTRLTVT.

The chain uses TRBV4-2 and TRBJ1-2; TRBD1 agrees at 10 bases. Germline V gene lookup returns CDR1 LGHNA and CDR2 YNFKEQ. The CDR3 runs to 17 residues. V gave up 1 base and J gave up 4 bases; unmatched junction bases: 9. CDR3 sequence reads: CASSQAGTGVRGYGYTF. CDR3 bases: TGTGCCAGCAGCCAAGCCGGGACAGGGGTTAGAGGCTATGGCTACACCTTC.

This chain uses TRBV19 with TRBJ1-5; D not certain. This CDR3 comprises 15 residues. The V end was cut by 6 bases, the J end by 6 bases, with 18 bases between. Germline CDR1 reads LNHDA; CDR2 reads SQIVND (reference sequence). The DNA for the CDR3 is TGTGCCAGTAGGCGTGGGGAGTCTTTAATTCAGCCCCAGCATTTT. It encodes CASRRGESLIQPQHF.

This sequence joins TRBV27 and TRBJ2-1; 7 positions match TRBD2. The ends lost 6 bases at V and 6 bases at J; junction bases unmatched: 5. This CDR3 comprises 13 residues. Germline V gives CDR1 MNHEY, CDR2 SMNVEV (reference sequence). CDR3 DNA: TGTGCCAGCAGCCCGTGGGGGGGCAATGAGCAGTTCTTC. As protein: CASSPWGGNEQFF.

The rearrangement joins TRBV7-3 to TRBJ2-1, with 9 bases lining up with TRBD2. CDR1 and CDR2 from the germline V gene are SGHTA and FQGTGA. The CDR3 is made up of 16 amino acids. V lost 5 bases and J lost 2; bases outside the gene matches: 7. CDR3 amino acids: CASSLFSGSTYNEQFF. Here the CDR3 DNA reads TGTGCCAGCAGCCTCTTTAGCGGGAGCACCTACAATGAGCAGTTCTTC.

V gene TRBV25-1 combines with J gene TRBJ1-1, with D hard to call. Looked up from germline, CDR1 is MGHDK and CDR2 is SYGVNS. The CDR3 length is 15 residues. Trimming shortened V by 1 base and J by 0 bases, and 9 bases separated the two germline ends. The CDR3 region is CASSEWAEVNTEAFF. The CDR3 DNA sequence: TGTGCCAGCAGTGAATGGGCAGAAGTGAACACTGAAGCTTTCTTT.

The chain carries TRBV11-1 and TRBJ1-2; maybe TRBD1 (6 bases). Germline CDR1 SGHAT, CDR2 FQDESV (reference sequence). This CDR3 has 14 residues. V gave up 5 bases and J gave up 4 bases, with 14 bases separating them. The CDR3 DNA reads TGTGCCAGCAGCCGAGAAGGACAGCTCTATGGCTACACCTTC. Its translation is CASSREGQLYGYTF.

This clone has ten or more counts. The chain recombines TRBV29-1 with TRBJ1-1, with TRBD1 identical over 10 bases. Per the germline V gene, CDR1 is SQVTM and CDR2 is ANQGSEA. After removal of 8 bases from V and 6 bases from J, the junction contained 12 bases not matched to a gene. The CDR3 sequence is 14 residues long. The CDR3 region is CSSRGTGDSAEAFF. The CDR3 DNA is TGCAGCTCACGAGGGACAGGGGACTCTGCTGAAGCTTTCTTT.

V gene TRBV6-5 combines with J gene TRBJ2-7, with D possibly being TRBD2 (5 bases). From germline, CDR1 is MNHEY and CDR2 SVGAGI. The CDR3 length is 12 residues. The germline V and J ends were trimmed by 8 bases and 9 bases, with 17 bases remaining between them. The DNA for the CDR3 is TGTGCCAGCTTCACCCGAGGGTTAGGGCAGTACTTC. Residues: CASFTRGLGQYF.

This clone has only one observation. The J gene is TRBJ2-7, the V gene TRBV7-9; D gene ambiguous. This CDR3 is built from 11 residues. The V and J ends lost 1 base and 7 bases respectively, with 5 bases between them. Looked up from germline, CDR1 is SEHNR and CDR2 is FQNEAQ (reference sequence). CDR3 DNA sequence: TGTGCCAGCAGCTTAGAACTAGAGCAGTACTTC. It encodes CASSLELEQYF.

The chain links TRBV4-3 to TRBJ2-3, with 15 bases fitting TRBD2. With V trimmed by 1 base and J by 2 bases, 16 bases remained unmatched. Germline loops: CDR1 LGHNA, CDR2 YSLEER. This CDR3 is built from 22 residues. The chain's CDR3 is CASSQVQPGLAGGTTSTDTQYF. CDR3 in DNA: TGCGCCAGCAGCCAAGTCCAACCGGGACTAGCGGGAGGTACCACCTCCACAGATACGCAGTATTTT.

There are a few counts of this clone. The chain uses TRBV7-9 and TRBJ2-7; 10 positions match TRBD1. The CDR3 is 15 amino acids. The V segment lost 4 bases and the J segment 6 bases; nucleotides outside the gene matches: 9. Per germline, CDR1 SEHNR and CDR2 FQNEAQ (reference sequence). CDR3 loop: CASSSFGTGEGEQYF. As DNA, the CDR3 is TGTGCCAGCAGCTCATTCGGGACAGGGGAAGGCGAGCAGTACTTC.

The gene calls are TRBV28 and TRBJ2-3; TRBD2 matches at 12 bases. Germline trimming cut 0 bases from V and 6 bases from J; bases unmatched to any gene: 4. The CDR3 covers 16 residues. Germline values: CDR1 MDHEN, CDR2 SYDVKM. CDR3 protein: CASSLWTSGSSDTQYF. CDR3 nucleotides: TGTGCCAGCAGTTTATGGACTAGCGGGAGTTCGGATACGCAGTATTTT.

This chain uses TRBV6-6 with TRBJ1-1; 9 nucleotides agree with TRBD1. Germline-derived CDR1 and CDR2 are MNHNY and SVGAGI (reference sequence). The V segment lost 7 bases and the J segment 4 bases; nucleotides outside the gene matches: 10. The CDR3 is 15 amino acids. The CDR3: CASTLPGQGLTEAFF. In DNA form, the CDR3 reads TGTGCCAGCACTCTTCCGGGACAGGGCCTCACTGAAGCTTTCTTT.

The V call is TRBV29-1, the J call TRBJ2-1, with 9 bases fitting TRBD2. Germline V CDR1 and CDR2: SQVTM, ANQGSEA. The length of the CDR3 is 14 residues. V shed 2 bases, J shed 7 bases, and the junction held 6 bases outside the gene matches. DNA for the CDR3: TGCAGCGTTGAAAAATTGACTAGCGGAAATGAGCAGTTCTTC. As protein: CSVEKLTSGNEQFF.

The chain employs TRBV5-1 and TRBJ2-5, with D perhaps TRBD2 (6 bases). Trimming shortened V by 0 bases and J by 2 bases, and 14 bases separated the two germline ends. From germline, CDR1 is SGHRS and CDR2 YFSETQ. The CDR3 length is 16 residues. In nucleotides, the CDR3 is TGCGCCAGCAGCTTGGTTGGTAGCGGAGTACAAGAGACCCAGTACTTC. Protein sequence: CASSLVGSGVQETQYF.

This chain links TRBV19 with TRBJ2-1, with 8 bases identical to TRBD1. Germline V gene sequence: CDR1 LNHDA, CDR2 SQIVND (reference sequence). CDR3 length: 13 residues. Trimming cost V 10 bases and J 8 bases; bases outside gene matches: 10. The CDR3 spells CATTRTGSDEQFF. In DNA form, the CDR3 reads TGTGCCACAACTAGGACAGGGTCTGATGAGCAGTTCTTC. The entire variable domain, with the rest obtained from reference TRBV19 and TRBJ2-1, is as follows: DGGITQSPKYLFRKEGQNVTLSCEQNLNHDAMYWYRQDPGQGLRLIYYSQIVNDFQKGDIAEGYSVSREKKESFPLTVTSAQKNPTAFYLCATTRTGSDEQFFGPGTRLTVL.

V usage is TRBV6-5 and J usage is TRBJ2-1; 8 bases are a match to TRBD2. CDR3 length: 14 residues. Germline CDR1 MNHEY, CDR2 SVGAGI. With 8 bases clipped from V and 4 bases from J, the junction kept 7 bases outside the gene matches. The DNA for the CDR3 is TGTGCCAGCGGGGGACTAGGGAATTACAATGAGCAGTTCTTC. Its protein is CASGGLGNYNEQFF.

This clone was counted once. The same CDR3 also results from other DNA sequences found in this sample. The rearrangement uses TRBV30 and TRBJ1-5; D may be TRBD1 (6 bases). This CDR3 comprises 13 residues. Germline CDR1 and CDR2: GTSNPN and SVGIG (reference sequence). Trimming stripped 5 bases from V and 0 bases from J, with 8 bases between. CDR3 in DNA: TGTGCCTGGCGGACAGATAGCAATCAGCCCCAGCATTTT. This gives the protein CAWRTDSNQPQHF.